The rows below give T cell receptor beta chains drawn from one sample of a study of T-cell reconstitution after alpha-beta-depleted transplantation in children. TCRdb reanalysed the PCR reads using MiXCR and keeps one entry per CDR3 protein. The data hold 190,000 or so distinct CDR3 sequences, with about 6.4% observed a single time. The sample consisted of PBMCs from the stem cell graft donor, taken from the stem cell graft. Source of these receptors: a human donor who donated a stem cell graft to a child with Wiskott-Aldrich syndrome. CDR3s include the opening cysteine and the closing phenylalanine or tryptophan. The D gene is left open where the match is weak. Size is stated for part of the rows, as once, few or many counts, or as a class when the clone is expanded.

j_gene,abundance,d_gene,v_gene,CDR3nt,CDR3aa
TRBJ2-3,many,NA,TRBV29-1,TGCAGCGTTGCTACGACCCTAAGGGATACGCAGTATTTT,CSVATTLRDTQYF
TRBJ2-2,few,NA,TRBV5-1,TGCGCCAGCAGCCTTCAACGGGACAAGAACACCGGGGAGCTGTTTTTT,CASSLQRDKNTGELFF
TRBJ2-7,NA,NA,TRBV5-1,TGCGCCAGCAGCTTGGTCCCGGAAAGCTACGAGCAGTACTTC,CASSLVPESYEQYF
TRBJ1-1,NA,TRBD1,TRBV11-1,TGTGCCAGCATCATCCCCCGACAGGGAGGGGATTCGAACACTGAAGCTTTCTTT,CASIIPRQGGDSNTEAFF
TRBJ1-4,many,TRBD1,TRBV20-1,TGCAGTGCTAGGGACAGGGGGGGTGAAAAACTGTTTTTT,CSARDRGGEKLFF
TRBJ2-2,many,NA,TRBV12-3/TRBV12-4,TGTGCCAGCAGTCCCCGGGGCGGCGGGGAGCTGTTTTTT,CASSPRGGGELFF
TRBJ1-3,NA,NA,TRBV7-2,TGTGCCAGCAGTAACTACGAATGGGGTGGAAACACCATATATTTT,CASSNYEWGGNTIYF
TRBJ1-1,NA,NA,TRBV29-1,TGCAGCGTTGAATACGGGGATTACGATGAAGCTTTCTTT,CSVEYGDYDEAFF
TRBJ2-3,NA,TRBD2,TRBV7-6,TGTGCCAGCAGCTTAGCAAGAAGCGGGAGGGCCAAAGATACGCAGTATTTT,CASSLARSGRAKDTQYF
TRBJ2-3,many,TRBD2,TRBV11-2,TGTGCCAGCAGCTTAGATGCCAGCGGGGGGGGCACAGATACGCAGTATTTT,CASSLDASGGGTDTQYF
TRBJ2-3,few,NA,TRBV2,TGTGCCAGCAGTGATAGGACAGGCACAGATACGCAGTATTTT,CASSDRTGTDTQYF
TRBJ1-6,many,NA,TRBV20-1,TGCAGTGCTATCCAGCAGGGGAGCTCCTATAATTCACCCCTCCACTTT,CSAIQQGSSYNSPLHF
TRBJ1-5,many,TRBD1,TRBV6-5,TGTGCCAGCAGACCTACAGGGGTCCACAATCAGCCCCAGCATTTT,CASRPTGVHNQPQHF